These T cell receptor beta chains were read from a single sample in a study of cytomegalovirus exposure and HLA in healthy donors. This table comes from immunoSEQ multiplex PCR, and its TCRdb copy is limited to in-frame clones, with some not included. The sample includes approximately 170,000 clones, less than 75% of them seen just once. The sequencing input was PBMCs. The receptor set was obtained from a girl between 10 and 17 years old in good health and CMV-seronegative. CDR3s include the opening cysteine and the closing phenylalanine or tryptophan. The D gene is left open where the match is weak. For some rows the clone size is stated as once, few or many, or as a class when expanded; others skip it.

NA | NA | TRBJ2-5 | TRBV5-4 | TGTGCCAGCAGCTTGGATAGTGAGACCCAGTACTTC | CASSLDSETQYF
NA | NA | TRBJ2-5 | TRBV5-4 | TGTGCCAGCAGCCCCGTGCCGGGACTCCACCTGTACCAAGAGACCCAGTACTTC | CASSPVPGLHLYQETQYF
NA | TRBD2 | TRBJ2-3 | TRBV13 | TGTGCCAGCCGTCGGAGCGGGGGGGCTACAGATACGCAGTATTTT | CASRRSGGATDTQYF
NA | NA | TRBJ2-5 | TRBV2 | TGTGCCAGCAGCGGGGGCGGGGGCCTCCAAGAGACCCAGTACTTC | CASSGGGGLQETQYF
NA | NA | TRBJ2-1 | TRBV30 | TGTTCCTATTCCTGGGGGGACGAGCAGTTCTTC | CSYSWGDEQFF
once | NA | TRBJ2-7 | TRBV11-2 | TGTGCCAGCAGCGTCTTCAGGGGATCCTACGAGCAGTACTTC | CASSVFRGSYEQYF
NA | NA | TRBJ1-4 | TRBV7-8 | TGTGCCAGCAGCTTAGCCCCGAGGGAGGAAAAACTGTTTTTT | CASSLAPREEKLFF
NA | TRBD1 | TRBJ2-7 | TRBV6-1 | TGTGCCAGCAAGCCGGGGACAGGGGCCGCCGCCGAGCAGTACTTC | CASKPGTGAAAEQYF
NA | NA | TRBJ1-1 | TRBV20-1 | TGCAGTGTATCAGGGCGCACTGAAGCTTTCTTT | CSVSGRTEAFF
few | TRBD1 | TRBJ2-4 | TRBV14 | TGTGCCAGCAGCCCAACCTCGGGACAGGGGCTAGCCAAAAACATTCAGTACTTC | CASSPTSGQGLAKNIQYF
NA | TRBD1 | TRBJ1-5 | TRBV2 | TGTGCCAGCAGCGGATTACCGGGACAGTTAATTAGCAATCAGCCCCAGCATTTT | CASSGLPGQLISNQPQHF
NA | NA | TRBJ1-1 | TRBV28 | TGTGCCAGCAGTTTGCAGGGAATCACTGAAGCTTTCTTT | CASSLQGITEAFF
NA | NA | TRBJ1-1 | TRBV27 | TGTGCCAGCAGTTTAAACGGAGGGGGGGGTCCAGCTTTCTTT | CASSLNGGGGPAFF
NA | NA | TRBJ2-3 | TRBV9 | TGTGCCAGCAGCCCTCACCTCGGAGATACGCAGTATTTT | CASSPHLGDTQYF
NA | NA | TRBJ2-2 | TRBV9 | TGTGCCAGCAGCCCCGGGGACACCCAATACGGGGAGCTGTTTTTT | CASSPGDTQYGELFF
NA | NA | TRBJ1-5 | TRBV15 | TGTGCCACCAGCAGCGTGGAGGGCCCACCCCAGCATTTT | CATSSVEGPPQHF
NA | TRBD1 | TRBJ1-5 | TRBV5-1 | TGCGCCAGTGTTCCCGACAGGGGGCGCGAGCCCAATCAGCCCCAGCATTTT | CASVPDRGREPNQPQHF
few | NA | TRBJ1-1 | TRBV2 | TGTGCCAGCAGCGGCCCGCAGGGTGGAACTGAAGCTTTCTTT | CASSGPQGGTEAFF
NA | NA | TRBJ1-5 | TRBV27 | TGTGCCAGCAGATTGACAGGAAATCAGCCCCAGCATTTT | CASRLTGNQPQHF
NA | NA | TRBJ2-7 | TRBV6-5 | TGTGCCAGCAGCCGAAGCTCTTACGAGCAGTACTTC | CASSRSSYEQYF
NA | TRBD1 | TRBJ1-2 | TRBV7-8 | TGTGCCAGCAGCGTATCCCGGGACAGGAGCTATACGGACCGCTATGGCTACACCTTC | CASSVSRDRSYTDRYGYTF
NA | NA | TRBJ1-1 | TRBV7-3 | TGTGCCAGCAGCTTAGGGGGACAGAACACTGAAGCTTTCTTT | CASSLGGQNTEAFF
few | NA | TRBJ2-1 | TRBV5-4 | TGTGCCAGCAGCTTGACGGTTAGTGAGCAGTTCTTC | CASSLTVSEQFF
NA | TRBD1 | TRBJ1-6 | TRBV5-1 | TGCGCCAGCAGCCCAGGGACAGACACTTCACCCCTCCACTTT | CASSPGTDTSPLHF
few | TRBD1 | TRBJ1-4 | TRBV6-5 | TGTGCCAGCAGTTCTCCCGGACAGGGTAATGAAAAACTGTTTTTT | CASSSPGQGNEKLFF
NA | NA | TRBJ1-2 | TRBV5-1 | TGCGCCAGCAGCTACTACACGGATGGCTACACCTTC | CASSYYTDGYTF
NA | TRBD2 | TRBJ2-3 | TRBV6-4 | TGTGCCAGCAGTTCCCGGGGGGGCTATACAGATACGCAGTATTTT | CASSSRGGYTDTQYF
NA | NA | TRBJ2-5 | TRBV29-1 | TGCAGCGTCAACAGGGTGGGAGAGACCCAGTACTTC | CSVNRVGETQYF
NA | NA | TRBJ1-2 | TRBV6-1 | TGTGCCAGCAGATGGACCCTAGCTGGTGGCTACACCTTC | CASRWTLAGGYTF
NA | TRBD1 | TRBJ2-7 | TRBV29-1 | TGCAGCGCAGTAGGGGACAGGGGCTACGAGCAGTACTTC | CSAVGDRGYEQYF
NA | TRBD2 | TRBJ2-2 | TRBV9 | TGTGCCAGCAGCCTCACTAGCGGGGGGCCGTTAACCGGGGAGCTGTTTTTT | CASSLTSGGPLTGELFF
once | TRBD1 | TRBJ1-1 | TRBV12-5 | TGTGCTAGTGGCCCACAGGGGATAGAAGCTTTCTTT | CASGPQGIEAFF
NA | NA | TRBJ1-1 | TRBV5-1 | TGCGCCAGCAGCCCGGCGGGGATGAACACTGAAGCTTTCTTT | CASSPAGMNTEAFF
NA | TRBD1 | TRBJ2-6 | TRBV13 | TGTGCCGGGCGGACAGGAGGCTCTGGGGCCAACGTCCTGACTTTC | CAGRTGGSGANVLTF
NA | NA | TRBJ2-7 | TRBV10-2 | TGCGCCAGCAGTGTACAGGGTTCCTACGAGCAGTACTTC | CASSVQGSYEQYF
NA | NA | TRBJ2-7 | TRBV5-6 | TGTGCCAGCAGCTGGGCAACCTACGAGCAGTACTTC | CASSWATYEQYF
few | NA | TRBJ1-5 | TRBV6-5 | TGTGCCAGCAGTGATTCTGCGCGGCCCCAGCATTTT | CASSDSARPQHF
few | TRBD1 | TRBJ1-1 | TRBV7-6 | TGTGCCAGCAGCAAACCAGGACAGGGGGCTGAAGCTTTCTTT | CASSKPGQGAEAFF
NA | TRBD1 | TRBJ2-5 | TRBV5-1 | TGCGCCAGCAGCTTCGACAGGGGGCAAGGAGAGACCCAGTACTTC | CASSFDRGQGETQYF
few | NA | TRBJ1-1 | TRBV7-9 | TGTGCCAGCAGCCTCGATCAGGGGACGACTGAAGCTTTCTTT | CASSLDQGTTEAFF